Given below is one TCR beta chain in context. As yet, its antigen is unknown. Each gene name is a mouse one. From the germline J gene comes the end of the CDR3, since the read stops 1 residue before it. The sample originates from a study of tissue T cells after allogeneic stem cell transplantation. Study observations and caveats: Within patients, tissue anatomy strongly shaped TCR repertoire composition.

The germline CDR1 and CDR2 sequences are KGHPV and FQNQEV (reference sequence). V lost 3 bases, J lost 1 base, and 7 bases lay in between. CDR3 length: 14 amino acids. Profiling relied on immunoSEQ multiplex PCR, and the TCRdb table lists in-frame clones only, not all of them. The table includes about 9,000 clones, around a third detected once. The time point denotes: mouse harvest day 14 after allogeneic transplant. Mouse grafts combined 10^7 T-cell-depleted bone marrow cells with 10^6 splenic CD5+ T cells. Sequenced material: skin. The TCR sequence derives from a female BALB/c mouse given C57BL/6 T cells with graft-versus-host disease after an allogeneic hematopoietic cell transplant. The chain uses TRBV26 and TRBJ1-3, with a weak D call TRBD1 (5 bases). The DNA read from the CDR3 is TGTGCCAGCAGTCTCAGGGAGTCTGGAAATACGCTCTAT. The encoded protein is CASSLRESGNTLY. The full CDR3 sequence reads CASSLRESGNTLYF.